These T cell receptor beta chains were read from a single sample in a study of blood T cell repertoires in COVID-19. Here immunoSEQ multiplex PCR was the method, and the copy in TCRdb shows in-frame clones only, minus some. The data show approximately 330,000 clones, with about 90% seen just once and more than 9% held by the top ten. Sequencing was performed on PBMCs or T cells enriched from blood (not recorded which). The receptors here all came from a woman aged 25 to 39 who had recovered from COVID-19. Each CDR3 is given with its conserved first and last residue. The order of the fields is clone size, D gene, V gene, J gene, CDR3 DNA, CDR3 protein. The D gene is left open where the match is weak. The size of a clone is reported for some rows only, either as once, few or many, or as a class for expanded clones.

few	TRBD1	TRBV6-2/TRBV6-3	TRBJ2-5	TGTGCCAGCAGTTACTCCGACAGGGACCAAGAGACCCAGTACTTC	CASSYSDRDQETQYF
once	TRBD1	TRBV7-6	TRBJ1-1	TGTGCCAGCAGCTACGGACAGGGGGCCTTAGGCACTGAAGCTTTCTTT	CASSYGQGALGTEAFF
.	TRBD2	TRBV6-1	TRBJ2-1	TGTGCCAGCAGTGAAGCGCAAGGGACTAGCTACAATGAGCAGTTCTTC	CASSEAQGTSYNEQFF
few	.	TRBV5-1	TRBJ1-3	TGCGCCAGCAGTCAAGGCGCGGGGCAACCTGGAAACACCATATATTTT	CASSQGAGQPGNTIYF
.	.	TRBV10-1	TRBJ2-1	TGTGTTACTGCAAACTACAATGAGCAGTTCTTC	CVTANYNEQFF
.	.	TRBV19	TRBJ2-7	TGTGCCAGTGGGGACTTCTTAGGAGAGCAGTACTTC	CASGDFLGEQYF
.	TRBD2	TRBV18	TRBJ2-1	TGTGCCAGCTCACCTCCGGGACTAGCGGGCAATGAGCAGTTCTTC	CASSPPGLAGNEQFF
.	TRBD2	TRBV5-1	TRBJ2-1	TGCGCCAGCAGCTCCTCTTTAGCGGGAGACCCCTACAATGAGCAGTTCTTC	CASSSSLAGDPYNEQFF
.	TRBD1	TRBV6-1	TRBJ2-5	TGTGCCAGCAGTGAACACAGGGGGCGCGAGACCCAGTACTTC	CASSEHRGRETQYF
.	.	TRBV28	TRBJ2-5	TGTGCCAGCAGTTTACATGGGGGGATGGAGACCCAGTACTTC	CASSLHGGMETQYF
few	.	TRBV6-5	TRBJ2-5	TGTGCCAGCAGTCCACTAGGGATACAAGAGACCCAGTACTTC	CASSPLGIQETQYF
once	.	TRBV5-8	TRBJ1-2	TGTGCCAGCAGCCACAGGGCTAACTATGGCTACACCTTC	CASSHRANYGYTF
.	TRBD1	TRBV6-5	TRBJ2-7	TGTGCCAGCCACCTACAGGGGGGAAAGGACGAGCAGTACTTC	CASHLQGGKDEQYF
.	.	TRBV20-1	TRBJ2-1	TGCAGTGCTAGTGGGCAGGTGGGCCATGAGCAGTTCTTC	CSASGQVGHEQFF
.	.	TRBV11-2	TRBJ1-1	TGTGCCAGCAGCTTAATCGGCGGGAACACTGAAGCTTTCTTT	CASSLIGGNTEAFF
.	.	TRBV24-1	TRBJ2-2	TGTGCCACCGGGCGTGGAGGGGTAGACACCGGGGAGCTGTTTTTT	CATGRGGVDTGELFF